These 24 T cell receptor beta chains came from one sample sequenced in a study of chemoradiotherapy in HPV16-positive cancers. The table came from immunoSEQ multiplex PCR; TCRdb's copy has only in-frame clones and leaves some out. The sample carries some 1,000 clones, 90% recorded once. Sequencing was performed on tumor tissue, taken from a patient who underwent chemoradiotherapy. The origin of the receptors is a human donor with HPV-associated anogenital cancer.

This clone was seen a single time. The chain is built from TRBV19 and TRBJ1-2; no firm D call. CDR1 and CDR2 from the germline V gene are LNHDA and SQIVND (reference sequence). V gave up 8 bases and J gave up 3 bases, with 13 bases separating them. CDR3 length equals 13 residues. DNA of the CDR3: TGTGCCAGTCAAAAGGGTGATGACTATGGCTACACCTTC. It is translated as CASQKGDDYGYTF.

The chain joins TRBV7-6 to TRBJ1-3, with 11 bases that match TRBD1. CDR3 length: 16 amino acids. Germline CDR1 is SGHVS and CDR2 is FNYEAQ. The ends lost 6 bases at V and 8 bases at J; junction bases unmatched: 12. Here the CDR3 DNA reads TGTGCCAGCAGACTAAACTCCGGGACAGGGGGAGACACCATATATTTT. Translating it yields CASRLNSGTGGDTIYF.

CDR3 residues: CAITERQGLGEQYF. DNA of the CDR3: TGTGCCATCACAGAACGACAGGGACTAGGCGAGCAGTACTTC. The rearrangement joins TRBV10-3 to TRBJ2-7; possibly TRBD2 for D (8 bases). There are 14 residues in the CDR3. Trimming removed 7 bases at V and 6 bases at J, with 19 bases between. From germline, CDR1 is ENHRY and CDR2 SYGVKD.

The chain employs TRBV28 and TRBJ2-7; 8 bases map to TRBD1. The V gene's germline CDR1 is MDHEN and CDR2 SYDVKM. The CDR3 loop spans 16 amino acids. J gave up 4 bases and V 2 bases, and 10 bases lay outside the gene matches. The CDR3 nucleotides read TGTGCCAGCAGTTTACCCCGGGCAGGGGGCGCGTACGAGCAGTACTTC. As protein: CASSLPRAGGAYEQYF. Combining the CDR3 with reference TRBV28 and TRBJ2-7 gives the whole variable domain DVKVTQSSRYLVKRTGEKVFLECVQDMDHENMFWYRQDPGLGLRLIYFSYDVKMKEKGDIPEGYSVSREKKERFSLILESASTNQTSMYLCASSLPRAGGAYEQYFGPGTRLTVT.

The V call is TRBV10-2, the J call TRBJ2-7; the D is unclear. CDR3 length equals 13 residues. V was clipped by 4 bases and J by 4 bases, with 11 bases between them. Germline assignment: CDR1 WSHSY and CDR2 SAAADI. The CDR3 DNA is TGCGCCAGCAGTGGAGGCAGGATTTACGAGCAGTACTTC. It specifies CASSGGRIYEQYF.

The chain carries TRBV27 and TRBJ1-1; tentative D call: TRBD1 (6 bases). V was clipped by 4 bases and J by 3 bases, with 12 bases between them. This CDR3 is built from 14 residues. CDR1 and CDR2 (germline): MNHEY, SMNVEV (reference sequence). CDR3 sequence (DNA): TGTGCCAGCAGTTGGGGGGGCGTTGACACTGAAGCTTTCTTT. Its protein is CASSWGGVDTEAFF.

The sample holds one count of this clone. The chain has TRBV18 and TRBJ1-5; the D gene is possibly TRBD1 (5 bases). The germline V gene encodes CDR1 KGHSH and CDR2 LQKENI. Trimming removed 2 bases at V and 4 bases at J, with 6 bases between. The CDR3 covers 13 residues. For the CDR3, the DNA is TGTGCCAGCTCACCAGGGGGGAATCAGCCCCAGCATTTT. This encodes CASSPGGNQPQHF.

The chain couples TRBV11-2 to TRBJ2-1; D is unclear. V dropped 0 bases and J dropped 9 bases, with 6 bases sitting between them. The CDR3 loop spans 12 amino acids. Germline V lookup: CDR1 SGHAT, CDR2 FQNNGV. CDR3 amino acids: CASSLDGVEQFF. The CDR3, as DNA: TGTGCCAGCAGCTTAGATGGCGTTGAGCAGTTCTTC.

The chain couples TRBV10-3 to TRBJ2-1; D is unclear. Germline lookup yields CDR1 ENHRY and CDR2 SYGVKD. Trimming stripped 5 bases from V and 5 bases from J, with 4 bases between. This CDR3 is built from 11 residues. The CDR3 region is CAISTNNEQFF. CDR3 DNA sequence: TGTGCCATCAGTACCAACAATGAGCAGTTCTTC.

The chain is built from TRBV2 and TRBJ2-2; 11 bases fit TRBD2. J gave up 5 bases and V 6 bases, and 8 bases lay outside the gene matches. The CDR3 runs to 16 residues. Germline V CDR1 and CDR2: SNHLY, FYNNEI. As DNA, the CDR3 is TGTGCCAGCAGCCCTAGACTAGCGGGGATTACCGGGGAGCTGTTTTTT. This codes for CASSPRLAGITGELFF.

The rearrangement joins TRBV14 to TRBJ1-1, with D possibly being TRBD1 (6 bases). The CDR3 is 16 residues long. Deletions cut 4 bases from V and 0 bases from J, with 15 bases between. CDR1 SGHDN and CDR2 FVKESK come from the germline V gene. The CDR3 protein is CASSPWGLGLNTEAFF. The CDR3 nucleotides are TGTGCCAGCAGCCCCTGGGGGCTTGGGTTGAACACTGAAGCTTTCTTT.

The chain links TRBV6-6 to TRBJ1-1; a possible D gene is TRBD1 (5 bases). With 6 bases removed from V and 4 bases from J, the gap between germline ends came to 12 bases. This CDR3 is 13 amino acids long. The germline V gene has CDR1 MNHNY and CDR2 SVGAGI (reference sequence). The CDR3 nucleotides read TGTGCCAGCAGATCCAGCGGGGGCACTGAAGCTTTCTTT. This sequence encodes CASRSSGGTEAFF.

This clone was seen once. The chain joins TRBV4-2 to TRBJ1-2; D is unresolved. Trimming left V 0 bases short and J 1 base short, with 15 bases between. The germline V gene has CDR1 LGHNA and CDR2 YNFKEQ. CDR3 size: 17 residues. The CDR3 DNA reads as TGTGCCAGCAGCCAAGATCTGGAACAGCTTGTTAACTATGGCTACACCTTC. Amino acids: CASSQDLEQLVNYGYTF.

This chain joins TRBV7-9 and TRBJ2-7; D is unclear. V dropped 6 bases and J dropped 7 bases, with 22 bases sitting between them. Germline V CDR1 and CDR2: SEHNR, FQNEAQ (reference sequence). The CDR3 is 15 amino acids. This CDR3 reads CASSQESSGFLEQYF. DNA of the CDR3: TGTGCCAGCAGTCAAGAGTCTTCAGGTTTTTTGGAGCAGTACTTC.

This chain uses TRBV10-3 with TRBJ2-5; a possible D gene is TRBD1 (6 bases). Germline CDR1 is ENHRY and CDR2 is SYGVKD. The CDR3 runs to 14 residues. V dropped 0 bases and J dropped 1 base, with 6 bases sitting between them. The CDR3 DNA follows: TGTGCCATCAGTGAGTCGGGGGCCCAAGAGACCCAGTACTTC. It translates to CAISESGAQETQYF.

Turning to this clone: Germline is not matched at one junction end, which may reflect a read error. This chain links TRBV2 with TRBJ2-1; D may be TRBD2 (5 bases). Germline CDR1 is SNHLY and CDR2 is FYNNEI. This CDR3 is 12 amino acids long. The CDR3 reads CASSEGPFERVF. DNA of the CDR3: TGTGCCAGCAGTGAAGGGCCCTTCGAGAGGGTCTTC.

This chain uses TRBV29-1 with TRBJ2-2; 8 bases line up with TRBD1. Germline values: CDR1 SQVTM, CDR2 ANQGSEA. J gave up 4 bases and V 6 bases, and 13 bases lay outside the gene matches. The CDR3 runs 16 residues. CDR3 nucleotides: TGCAGCGTGATCCTGGGGTCGGACAGGGCCACCGGGGAGCTGTTTTTT. Its translation is CSVILGSDRATGELFF.

The chain combines TRBV2 with TRBJ2-3; 14 nucleotides line up with TRBD2. Losses at the gene ends were 6 bases for V and 5 bases for J; bases not matched to a gene: 4. Germline assignment: CDR1 SNHLY and CDR2 FYNNEI. The CDR3 spans 15 residues. This CDR3 reads CASRRLAGGEDTQYF. DNA of the CDR3: TGTGCCAGCAGGAGACTAGCGGGGGGGGAAGATACGCAGTATTTT.

The chain combines TRBV5-1 with TRBJ1-4, with no clear D. The CDR3 extends over 12 amino acids. The V gene's germline CDR1 is SGHRS and CDR2 YFSETQ. V gave up 0 bases and J gave up 8 bases, with 5 bases separating them. This chain's CDR3 is CASSLVGEKLFF. The CDR3, as DNA: TGCGCCAGCAGCTTGGTTGGGGAAAAACTGTTTTTT.

The CDR3 DNA sequence: TGCGCCAGCAGCCAAGGGACAGGCTACAATCAGCCCCAGCATTTT. Encoded protein: CASSQGTGYNQPQHF. This chain connects TRBV4-1 to TRBJ1-5; 7 bases map to TRBD1. After removal of 1 base from V and 3 bases from J, the junction contained 3 bases not matched to a gene. This CDR3 contains 15 residues. Looked up from germline, CDR1 is MGHRA and CDR2 is YSYEKL.

V usage is TRBV2 and J usage is TRBJ1-4; 7 bases match TRBD1. This CDR3 spans 18 amino acids. With V trimmed by 5 bases and J by 2 bases, 14 bases remained unmatched. CDR1 is SNHLY, CDR2 FYNNEI, per germline. The CDR3 is CASSWDPTGQETNEKLFF. The CDR3 coding sequence is TGTGCCAGCAGTTGGGACCCGACAGGGCAAGAGACTAATGAAAAACTGTTTTTT.

The chain recombines TRBV9 with TRBJ2-5; possibly TRBD1 for D (6 bases). The V end was cut by 4 bases, the J end by 2 bases, with 12 bases between. The CDR3 runs to 14 residues. CDR1 and CDR2 from the germline V gene are SGDLS and YYNGEE. The CDR3 DNA is TGTGCCAGCAGCTTAACCGGGACACAAGAGACCCAGTACTTC. Translated: CASSLTGTQETQYF.

The chain uses TRBV5-4 and TRBJ2-7; 8 bases line up with TRBD1. Germline values: CDR1 SGHNT, CDR2 YYREEE (reference sequence). The CDR3 contains 14 residues. J gave up 3 bases and V 5 bases, and 7 bases lay outside the gene matches. The CDR3 reads CASRKGQDLYEQYF. The CDR3 DNA follows: TGTGCCAGCAGAAAGGGACAGGACCTCTACGAGCAGTACTTC.

The CDR3 spells CASARLGFEQYF. The DNA of the CDR3 is TGTGCCAGCGCTCGACTAGGGTTCGAGCAGTACTTC. The rearrangement uses TRBV9 and TRBJ2-7; TRBD2 is a possible D gene (6 bases). This CDR3 has 12 residues. Looked up from germline, CDR1 is SGDLS and CDR2 is YYNGEE. V shed 7 bases and J shed 6 bases, with 14 bases lying between them.